The T cell receptor beta chain under discussion was sequenced for a study of T-cell reconstitution after alpha-beta-depleted transplantation in children. This clonotype has only a few counts. The CDR3 consists of 14 residues. Trimming left V 5 bases short and J 4 bases short, with 11 bases between. Per germline, CDR1 LNHNV and CDR2 YYDKDF (reference sequence). Unique molecular identifiers were incorporated when the TCRbeta library was constructed. TCRdb called the PCR reads again in MiXCR, with one record for every CDR3 protein. The table shows about 460,000 distinct CDR3 sequences, with approximately 10% occurring only once.

The chain carries TRBV15 and TRBJ2-2; D unclear. The sample here was PBMCs, mostly from graft donor cells, taken 180 days after TCRalphabeta/CD19-depleted stem cell transplant. The sequence came from a female patient between 2 and 10 years old who had a stem cell transplant for aplastic anemia, so the T cells may come from the graft donor. The CDR3 sequence: CATSLPWATGELFF. CDR3 coding DNA: TGTGCCACCAGCTTGCCGTGGGCCACCGGGGAGCTGTTTTTT.